The table lists the clone carrying this T cell receptor beta chain with a count of one. This record belongs to a study of blood T cell repertoires in COVID-19. The CDR3 runs 13 residues. Trimming pared 3 bases from V and 0 bases from J, leaving 6 bases between. Germline CDR1 LGHDT, CDR2 YNNKEL (reference sequence). Produced via immunoSEQ multiplex PCR; TCRdb's table is partial and in-frame only. The table records tens of thousands of clones, 75% to 90% of them present only once. The clonotype comes from a human donor in a cohort sampled during active COVID-19. The chain is built from TRBV3-1 (or the pseudogene TRBV3-2) and TRBJ2-7; D possibly corresponds to TRBD1 (5 bases). The sequenced material came from peripheral blood. The DNA for the CDR3 is TGTGCCAGCAGCCAGGACAACTCCTACGAGCAGTACTTC. Amino acid sequence: CASSQDNSYEQYF.